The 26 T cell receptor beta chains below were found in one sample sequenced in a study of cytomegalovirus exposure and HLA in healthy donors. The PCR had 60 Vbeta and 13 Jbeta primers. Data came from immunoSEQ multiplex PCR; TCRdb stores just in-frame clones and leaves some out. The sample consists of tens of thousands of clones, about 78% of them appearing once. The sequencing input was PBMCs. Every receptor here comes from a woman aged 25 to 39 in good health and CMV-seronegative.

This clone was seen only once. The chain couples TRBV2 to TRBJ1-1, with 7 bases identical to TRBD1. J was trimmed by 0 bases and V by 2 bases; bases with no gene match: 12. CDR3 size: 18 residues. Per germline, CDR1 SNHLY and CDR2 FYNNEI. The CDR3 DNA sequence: TGTGCCAGCAGTGAAAGGGGCCAGGGGGTGACCATGAACACTGAAGCTTTCTTT. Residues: CASSERGQGVTMNTEAFF. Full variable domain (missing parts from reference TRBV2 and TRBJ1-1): EPEVTQTPSHQVTQMGQEVILRCVPISNHLYFYWYRQILGQKVEFLVSFYNNEISEKSEIFDDQFSVERPDGSNFTLKIRSTKLEDSAMYFCASSERGQGVTMNTEAFFGQGTRLTVV.

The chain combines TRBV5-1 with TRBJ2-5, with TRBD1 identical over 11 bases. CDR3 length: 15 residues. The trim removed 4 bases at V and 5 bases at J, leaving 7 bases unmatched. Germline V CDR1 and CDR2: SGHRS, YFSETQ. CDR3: CASSSGTGGRETQYF. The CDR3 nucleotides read TGCGCCAGCAGCAGCGGGACAGGGGGGAGGGAGACCCAGTACTTC. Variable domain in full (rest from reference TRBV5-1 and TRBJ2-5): KAGVTQTPRYLIKTRGQQVTLSCSPISGHRSVSWYQQTPGQGLQFLFEYFSETQRNKGNFPGRFSGRQFSNSRSEMNVSTLELGDSALYLCASSSGTGGRETQYFGPGTRLLVL.

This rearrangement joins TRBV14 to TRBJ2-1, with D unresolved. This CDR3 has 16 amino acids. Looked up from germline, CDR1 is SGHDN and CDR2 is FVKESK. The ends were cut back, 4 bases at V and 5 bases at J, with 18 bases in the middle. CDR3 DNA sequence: TGTGCCAGCAGCCGAGGTCCAGCACTCACCCACAATGAGCAGTTCTTC. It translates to CASSRGPALTHNEQFF.

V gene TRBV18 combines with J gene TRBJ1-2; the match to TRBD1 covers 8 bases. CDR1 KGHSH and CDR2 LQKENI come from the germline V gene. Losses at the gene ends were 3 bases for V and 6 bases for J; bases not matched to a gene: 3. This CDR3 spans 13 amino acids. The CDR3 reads CASSPTGDDGYTF. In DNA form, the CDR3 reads TGTGCCAGCTCACCGACAGGGGATGATGGCTACACCTTC.

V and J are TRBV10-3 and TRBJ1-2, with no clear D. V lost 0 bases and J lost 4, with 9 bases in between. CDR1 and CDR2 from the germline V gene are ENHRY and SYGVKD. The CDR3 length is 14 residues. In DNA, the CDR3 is TGTGCCATCAGTGAGTCGGAGGAGACCTATGGCTACACCTTC. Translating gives CAISESEETYGYTF.

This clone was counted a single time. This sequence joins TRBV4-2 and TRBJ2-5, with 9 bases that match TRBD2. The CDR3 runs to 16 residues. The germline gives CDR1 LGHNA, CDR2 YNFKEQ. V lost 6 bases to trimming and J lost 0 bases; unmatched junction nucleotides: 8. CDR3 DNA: TGTGCCAGCAGTTTAGCGGGAGAGAAGTACCAAGAGACCCAGTACTTC. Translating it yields CASSLAGEKYQETQYF.

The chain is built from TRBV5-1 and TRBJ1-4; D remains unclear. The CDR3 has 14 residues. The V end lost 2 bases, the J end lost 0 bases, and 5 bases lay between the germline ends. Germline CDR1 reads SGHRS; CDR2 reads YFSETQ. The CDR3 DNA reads TGCGCCAGCAGCTTTTCCGCAACTAATGAAAAACTGTTTTTT. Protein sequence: CASSFSATNEKLFF.

CDR3 nucleotide sequence: TGTGCCAGCAGTCCGGGACTCTTTCGCACAGATACGCAGTATTTT. Translated: CASSPGLFRTDTQYF. This sequence joins TRBV6-1 and TRBJ2-3; TRBD2 is a possible D gene (6 bases). V was clipped by 5 bases and J by 1 base, with 13 bases between them. Germline V gene data show CDR1 as MNHNS and CDR2 as SASEGT. The CDR3 length is 15 residues.

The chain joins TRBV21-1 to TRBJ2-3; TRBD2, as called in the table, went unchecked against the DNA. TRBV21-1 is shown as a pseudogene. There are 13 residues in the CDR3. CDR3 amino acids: CASSDGPTGTQYF. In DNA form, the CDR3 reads TGTGCCAGCAGCGATGGCCCTACGGGTACGCAGTATTTT.

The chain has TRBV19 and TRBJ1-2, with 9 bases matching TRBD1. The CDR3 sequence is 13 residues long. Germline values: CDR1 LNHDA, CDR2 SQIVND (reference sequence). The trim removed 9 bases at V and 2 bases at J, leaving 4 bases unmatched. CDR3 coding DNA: TGTGCCAGCCAACAGGGGGCGAACTATGGCTACACCTTC. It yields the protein CASQQGANYGYTF.

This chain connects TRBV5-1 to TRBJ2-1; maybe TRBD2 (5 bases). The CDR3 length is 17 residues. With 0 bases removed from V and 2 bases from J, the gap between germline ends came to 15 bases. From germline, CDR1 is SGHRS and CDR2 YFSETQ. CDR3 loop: CASSLVSSSSTYNEQFF. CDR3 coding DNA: TGCGCCAGCAGCTTGGTCTCGTCTAGCAGCACCTACAATGAGCAGTTCTTC.

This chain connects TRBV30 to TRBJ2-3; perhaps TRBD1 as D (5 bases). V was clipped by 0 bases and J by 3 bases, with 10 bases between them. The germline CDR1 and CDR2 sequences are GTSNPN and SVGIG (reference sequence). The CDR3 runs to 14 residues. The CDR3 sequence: CAWSVWGSTDTQYF. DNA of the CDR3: TGTGCCTGGAGTGTATGGGGCTCAACAGATACGCAGTATTTT.

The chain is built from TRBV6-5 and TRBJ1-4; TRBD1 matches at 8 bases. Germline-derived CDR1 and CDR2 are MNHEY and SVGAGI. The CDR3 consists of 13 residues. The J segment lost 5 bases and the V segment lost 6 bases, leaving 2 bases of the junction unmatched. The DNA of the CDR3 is TGTGCCAGCAGCAGGGGGCGAAATGAAAAACTGTTTTTT. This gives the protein CASSRGRNEKLFF.

The CDR3 spells CASSPPGLAAGDTQYF. The CDR3 DNA reads as TGTGCCAGCTCACCTCCGGGACTAGCGGCCGGAGATACGCAGTATTTT. The V call is TRBV18, the J call TRBJ2-3; 11 bases align to TRBD2. Germline values: CDR1 KGHSH, CDR2 LQKENI. The CDR3 sequence is 16 residues long. Germline trimming cut 3 bases from V and 5 bases from J; bases unmatched to any gene: 7.

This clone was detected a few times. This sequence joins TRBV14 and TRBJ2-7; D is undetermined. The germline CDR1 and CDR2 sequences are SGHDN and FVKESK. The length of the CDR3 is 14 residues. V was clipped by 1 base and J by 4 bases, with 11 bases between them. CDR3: CASSQGLRNYEQYF. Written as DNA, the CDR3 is TGTGCCAGCAGCCAAGGTCTCAGAAATTACGAGCAGTACTTC.

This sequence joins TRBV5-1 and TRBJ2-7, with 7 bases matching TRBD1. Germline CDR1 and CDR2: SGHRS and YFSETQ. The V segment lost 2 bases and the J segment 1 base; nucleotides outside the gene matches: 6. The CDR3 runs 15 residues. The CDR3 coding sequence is TGCGCCAGCAGCTTAACAGGGGTGGCTTCCTACGAGCAGTACTTC. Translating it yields CASSLTGVASYEQYF.

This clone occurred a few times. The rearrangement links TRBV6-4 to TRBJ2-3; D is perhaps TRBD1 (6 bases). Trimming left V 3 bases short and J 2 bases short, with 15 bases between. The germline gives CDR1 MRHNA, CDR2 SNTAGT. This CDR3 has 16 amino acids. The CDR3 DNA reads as TGTGCCAGCAGTGATAGGGGACACGCCGTCACAGATACGCAGTATTTT. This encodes CASSDRGHAVTDTQYF.

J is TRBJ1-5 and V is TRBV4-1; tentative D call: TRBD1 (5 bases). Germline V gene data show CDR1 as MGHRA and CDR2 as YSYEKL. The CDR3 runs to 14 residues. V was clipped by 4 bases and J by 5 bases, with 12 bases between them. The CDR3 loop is CASSPGEGDQPQHF. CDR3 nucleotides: TGCGCCAGCAGCCCGGGGGAGGGCGATCAGCCCCAGCATTTT.

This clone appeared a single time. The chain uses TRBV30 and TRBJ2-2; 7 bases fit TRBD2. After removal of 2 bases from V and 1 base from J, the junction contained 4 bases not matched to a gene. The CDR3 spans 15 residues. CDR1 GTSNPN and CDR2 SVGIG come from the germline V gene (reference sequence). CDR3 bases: TGTGCCTGGAGTCGCGGGAGTCGGAACACCGGGGAGCTGTTTTTT. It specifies CAWSRGSRNTGELFF.

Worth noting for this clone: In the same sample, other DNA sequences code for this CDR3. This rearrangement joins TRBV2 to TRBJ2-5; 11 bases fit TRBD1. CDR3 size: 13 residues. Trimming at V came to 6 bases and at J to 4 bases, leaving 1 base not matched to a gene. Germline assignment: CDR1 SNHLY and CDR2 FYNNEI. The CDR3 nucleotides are TGTGCCAGCAGCGGGACAGGGGGAGAGACCCAGTACTTC. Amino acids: CASSGTGGETQYF.

Here the CDR3 reads CASLGTETYEQYF. In nucleotides, the CDR3 is TGTGCCAGTCTTGGGACAGAGACCTACGAGCAGTACTTC. The chain combines TRBV19 with TRBJ2-7, with 7 bases identical to TRBD1. The trim removed 8 bases at V and 2 bases at J, leaving 6 bases unmatched. CDR1 is LNHDA and CDR2 is SQIVND in the germline V gene (reference sequence). This CDR3 has 13 residues. The whole variable domain, remainder taken from reference TRBV19 and TRBJ2-7, is DGGITQSPKYLFRKEGQNVTLSCEQNLNHDAMYWYRQDPGQGLRLIYYSQIVNDFQKGDIAEGYSVSREKKESFPLTVTSAQKNPTAFYLCASLGTETYEQYFGPGTRLTVT.

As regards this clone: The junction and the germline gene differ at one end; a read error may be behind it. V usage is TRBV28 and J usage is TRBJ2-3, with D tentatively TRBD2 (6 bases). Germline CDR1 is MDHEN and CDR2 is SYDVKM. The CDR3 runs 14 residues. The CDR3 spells CATSYGTSTDTQYF. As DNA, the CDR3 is TGTGCCACCAGTTACGGGACTAGCACAGATACGCAGTATTTT. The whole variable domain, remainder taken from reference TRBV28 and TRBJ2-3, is DVKVTQSSRYLVKRTGEKVFLECVQDMDHENMFWYRQDPGLGLRLIYFSYDVKMKEKGDIPEGYSVSREKKERFSLILESASTNQTSMYLCATSYGTSTDTQYFGPGTRLTVL.

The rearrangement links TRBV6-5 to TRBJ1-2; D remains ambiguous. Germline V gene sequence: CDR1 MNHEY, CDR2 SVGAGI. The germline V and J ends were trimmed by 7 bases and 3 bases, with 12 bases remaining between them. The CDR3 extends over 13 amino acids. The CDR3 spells CASTRRNHYGYTF. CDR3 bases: TGTGCCAGCACGAGGCGGAATCACTATGGCTACACCTTC.

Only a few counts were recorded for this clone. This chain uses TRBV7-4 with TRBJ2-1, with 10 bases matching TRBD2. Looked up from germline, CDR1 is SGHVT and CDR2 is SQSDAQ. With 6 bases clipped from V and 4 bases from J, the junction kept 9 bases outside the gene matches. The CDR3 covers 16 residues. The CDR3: CASSPRAGGRYNEQFF. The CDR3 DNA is TGTGCCAGCAGTCCTCGAGCGGGAGGGAGATACAATGAGCAGTTCTTC.

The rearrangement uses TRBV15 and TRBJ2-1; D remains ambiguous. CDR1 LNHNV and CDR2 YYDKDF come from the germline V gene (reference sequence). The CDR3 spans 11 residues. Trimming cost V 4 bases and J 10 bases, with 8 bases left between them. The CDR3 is CATSTNLEQFF. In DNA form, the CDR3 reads TGTGCCACCAGCACTAATCTAGAGCAGTTCTTC.

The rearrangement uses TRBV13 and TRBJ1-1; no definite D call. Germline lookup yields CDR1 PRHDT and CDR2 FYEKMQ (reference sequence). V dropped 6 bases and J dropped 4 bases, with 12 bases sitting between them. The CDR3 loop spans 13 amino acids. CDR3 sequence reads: CASRQNRGTEAFF. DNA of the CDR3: TGTGCCAGCAGACAAAATCGGGGCACTGAAGCTTTCTTT.